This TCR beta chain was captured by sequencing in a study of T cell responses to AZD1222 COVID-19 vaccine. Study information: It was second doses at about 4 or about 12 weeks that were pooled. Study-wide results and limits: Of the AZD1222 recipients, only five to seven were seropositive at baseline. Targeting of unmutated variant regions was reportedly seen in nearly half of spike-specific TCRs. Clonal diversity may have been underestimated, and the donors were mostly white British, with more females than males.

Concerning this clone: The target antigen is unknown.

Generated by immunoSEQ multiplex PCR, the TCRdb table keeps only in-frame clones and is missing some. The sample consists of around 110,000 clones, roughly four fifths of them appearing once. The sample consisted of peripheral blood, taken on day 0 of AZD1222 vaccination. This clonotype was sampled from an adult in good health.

CDR3 DNA sequence: TGTGCCAGCAGTGACAGGGGGCGCCGAGGGGACACCATATATTTT. Translating it yields CASSDRGRRGDTIYF. The rearrangement joins TRBV6-1 to TRBJ1-3, with 8 positions matching TRBD1. The CDR3 sequence is 15 residues long. V was clipped by 3 bases and J by 8 bases; unmatched bases: 9. In germline, CDR1 is MNHNS, CDR2 SASEGT.